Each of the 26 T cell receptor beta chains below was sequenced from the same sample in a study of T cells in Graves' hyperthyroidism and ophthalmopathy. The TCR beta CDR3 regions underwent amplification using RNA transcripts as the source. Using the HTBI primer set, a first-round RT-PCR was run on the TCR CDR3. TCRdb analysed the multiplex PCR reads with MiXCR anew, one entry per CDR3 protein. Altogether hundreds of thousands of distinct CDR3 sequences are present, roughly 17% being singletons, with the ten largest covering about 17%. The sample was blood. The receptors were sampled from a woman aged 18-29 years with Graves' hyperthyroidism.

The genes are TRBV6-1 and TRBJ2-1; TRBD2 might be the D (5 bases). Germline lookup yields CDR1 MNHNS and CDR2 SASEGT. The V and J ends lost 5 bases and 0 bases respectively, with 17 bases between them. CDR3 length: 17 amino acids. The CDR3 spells CASSFGLPPRSYNEQFF. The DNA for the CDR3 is TGTGCCAGCAGTTTCGGACTCCCTCCCCGCTCCTACAATGAGCAGTTCTTC.

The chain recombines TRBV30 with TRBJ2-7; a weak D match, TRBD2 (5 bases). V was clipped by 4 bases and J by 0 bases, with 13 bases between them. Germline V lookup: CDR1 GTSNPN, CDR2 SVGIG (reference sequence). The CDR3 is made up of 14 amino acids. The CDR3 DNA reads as TGTGCCTGGATGGCCACGGGGAGCTCCTACGAGCAGTACTTC. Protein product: CAWMATGSSYEQYF.

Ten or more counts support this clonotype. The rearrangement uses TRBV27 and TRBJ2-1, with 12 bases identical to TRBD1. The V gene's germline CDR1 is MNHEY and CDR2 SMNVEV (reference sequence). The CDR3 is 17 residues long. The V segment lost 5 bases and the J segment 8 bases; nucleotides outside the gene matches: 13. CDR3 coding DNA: TGTGCCAGCAGTCATGGGGAGATCGGGACAGGGGGCGATGAGCAGTTCTTC. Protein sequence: CASSHGEIGTGGDEQFF.

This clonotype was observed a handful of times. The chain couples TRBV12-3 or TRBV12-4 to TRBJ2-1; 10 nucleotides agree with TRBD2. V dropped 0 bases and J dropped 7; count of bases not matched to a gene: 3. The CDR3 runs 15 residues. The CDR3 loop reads CASSLARAGGNEQFF. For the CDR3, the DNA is TGTGCCAGCAGTTTAGCGCGAGCGGGAGGGAATGAGCAGTTCTTC.

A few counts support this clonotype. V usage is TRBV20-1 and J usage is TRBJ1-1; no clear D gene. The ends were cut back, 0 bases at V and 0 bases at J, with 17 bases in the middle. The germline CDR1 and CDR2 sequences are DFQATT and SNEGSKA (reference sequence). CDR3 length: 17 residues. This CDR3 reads CSARDAPLSGVNTEAFF. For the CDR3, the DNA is TGCAGTGCTAGAGATGCCCCTTTATCGGGCGTGAACACTGAAGCTTTCTTT.

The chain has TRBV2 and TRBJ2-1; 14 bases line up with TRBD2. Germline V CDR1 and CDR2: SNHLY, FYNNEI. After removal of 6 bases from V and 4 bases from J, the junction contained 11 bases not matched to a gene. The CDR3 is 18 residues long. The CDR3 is CASSDPGLAGAAYNEQFF. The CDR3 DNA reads TGTGCCAGCAGCGACCCGGGACTAGCGGGAGCTGCGTACAATGAGCAGTTCTTC.

The CDR3 region is CSAGSRVFRAEAFF. The CDR3, as DNA: TGCAGTGCTGGGAGCAGGGTTTTTCGCGCTGAAGCTTTCTTT. The V and J genes are TRBV20-1 and TRBJ1-1, with D possibly matching TRBD1 (5 bases). V shed 5 bases and J shed 6 bases, with 19 bases lying between them. Germline CDR1 and CDR2: DFQATT and SNEGSKA (reference sequence). The CDR3 extends over 14 amino acids.

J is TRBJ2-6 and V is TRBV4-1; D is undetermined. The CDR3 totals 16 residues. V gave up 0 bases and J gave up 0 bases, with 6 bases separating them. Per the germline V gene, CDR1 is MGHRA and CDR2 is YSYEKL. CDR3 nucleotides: TGCGCCAGCAGCCAAGAAGGGCTCTCTGGGGCCAACGTCCTGACTTTC. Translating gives CASSQEGLSGANVLTF.

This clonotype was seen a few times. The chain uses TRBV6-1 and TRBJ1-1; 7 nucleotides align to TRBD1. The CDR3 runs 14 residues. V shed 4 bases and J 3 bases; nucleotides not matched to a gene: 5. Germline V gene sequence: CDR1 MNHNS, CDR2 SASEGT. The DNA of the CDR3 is TGTGCCAGCAGTGCCTGGGACAGCTACACTGAAGCTTTCTTT. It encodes CASSAWDSYTEAFF.

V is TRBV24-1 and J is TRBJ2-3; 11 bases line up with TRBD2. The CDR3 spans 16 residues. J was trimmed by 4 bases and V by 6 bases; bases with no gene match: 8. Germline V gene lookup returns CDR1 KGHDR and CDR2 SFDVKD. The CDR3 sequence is CATSTTSGNKPDTQYF. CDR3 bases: TGTGCCACCAGTACGACTAGCGGGAATAAACCAGATACGCAGTATTTT.

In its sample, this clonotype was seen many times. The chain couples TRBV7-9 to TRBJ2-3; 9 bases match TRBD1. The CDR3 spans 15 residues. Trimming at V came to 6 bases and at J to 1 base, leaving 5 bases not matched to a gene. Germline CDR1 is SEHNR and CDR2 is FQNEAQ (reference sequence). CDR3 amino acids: CASSSGQGGTDTQYF. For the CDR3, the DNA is TGTGCCAGCAGTTCGGGACAGGGAGGCACAGATACGCAGTATTTT.

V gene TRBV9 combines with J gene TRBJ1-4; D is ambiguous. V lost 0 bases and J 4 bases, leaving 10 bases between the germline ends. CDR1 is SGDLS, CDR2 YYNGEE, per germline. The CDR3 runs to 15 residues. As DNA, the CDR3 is TGTGCCAGCAGCGTAGGCGGGGATGGTAATGAAAAACTGTTTTTT. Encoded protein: CASSVGGDGNEKLFF.

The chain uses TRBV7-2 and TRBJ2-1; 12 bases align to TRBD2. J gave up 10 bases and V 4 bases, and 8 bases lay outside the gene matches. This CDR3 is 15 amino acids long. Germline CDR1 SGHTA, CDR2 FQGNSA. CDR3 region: CASSSPSGGAREQFF. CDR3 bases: TGTGCCAGCAGCTCCCCTAGCGGGGGGGCGAGGGAGCAGTTCTTC.

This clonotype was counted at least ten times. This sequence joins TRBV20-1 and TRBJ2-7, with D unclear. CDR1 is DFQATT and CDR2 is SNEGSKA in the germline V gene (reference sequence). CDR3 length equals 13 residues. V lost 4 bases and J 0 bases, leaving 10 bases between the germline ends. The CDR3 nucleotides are TGCAGTGCTAACACTCGTAGCTCCTACGAGCAGTACTTC. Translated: CSANTRSSYEQYF.

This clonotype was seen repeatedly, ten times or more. CDR3 sequence reads: CASSYGLAGSNEQFF. In nucleotides, the CDR3 is TGTGCCAGCAGTTACGGCCTAGCGGGGAGCAATGAGCAGTTCTTC. The rearrangement joins TRBV6-2 or TRBV6-3 to TRBJ2-1, with 9 bases aligning to TRBD2. CDR3 length equals 15 residues. V dropped 2 bases and J dropped 6; count of bases not matched to a gene: 5. Germline CDR1 and CDR2: MNHEY and SVGEGT.

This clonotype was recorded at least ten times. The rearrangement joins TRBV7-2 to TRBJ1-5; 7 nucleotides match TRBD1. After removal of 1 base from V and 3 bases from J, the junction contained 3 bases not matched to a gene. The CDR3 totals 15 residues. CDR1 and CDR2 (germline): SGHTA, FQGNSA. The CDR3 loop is CASSLDGTDNQPQHF. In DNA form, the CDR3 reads TGTGCCAGCAGCTTAGACGGGACAGACAATCAGCCCCAGCATTTT.

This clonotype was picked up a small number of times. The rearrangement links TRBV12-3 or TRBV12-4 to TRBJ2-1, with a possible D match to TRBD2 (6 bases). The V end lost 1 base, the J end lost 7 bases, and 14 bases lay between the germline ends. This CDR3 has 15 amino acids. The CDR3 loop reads CASSLVLGGKNEQFF. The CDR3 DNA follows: TGTGCCAGCAGTTTAGTTCTCGGAGGGAAGAATGAGCAGTTCTTC.

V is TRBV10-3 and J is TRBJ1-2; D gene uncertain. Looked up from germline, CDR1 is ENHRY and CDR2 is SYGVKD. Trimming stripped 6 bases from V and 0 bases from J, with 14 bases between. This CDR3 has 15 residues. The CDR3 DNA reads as TGTGCCATCAGCGACGCACTGTTACCTAACTATGGCTACACCTTC. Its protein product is CAISDALLPNYGYTF.

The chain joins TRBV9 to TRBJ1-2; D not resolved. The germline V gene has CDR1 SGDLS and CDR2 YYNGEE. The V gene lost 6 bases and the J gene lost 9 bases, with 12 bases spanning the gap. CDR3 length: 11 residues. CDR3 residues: CASNSVARYTF. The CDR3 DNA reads TGTGCCAGCAACAGTGTAGCGCGCTACACCTTC.

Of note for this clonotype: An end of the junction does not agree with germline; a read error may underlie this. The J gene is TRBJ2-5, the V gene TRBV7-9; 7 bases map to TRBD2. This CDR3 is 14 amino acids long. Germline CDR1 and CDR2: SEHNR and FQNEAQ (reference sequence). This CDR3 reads CVSSLRSGGETQYF. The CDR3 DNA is TGTGTCAGCAGCCTCCGGTCGGGGGGAGAGACCCAGTACTTC.

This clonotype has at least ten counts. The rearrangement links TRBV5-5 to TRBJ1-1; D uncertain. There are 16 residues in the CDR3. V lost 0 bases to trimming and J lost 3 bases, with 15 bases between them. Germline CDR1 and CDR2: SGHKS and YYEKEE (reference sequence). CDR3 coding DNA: TGTGCCAGCAGCTTGGTCGTTCGGGTAGTGGACACTGAAGCTTTCTTT. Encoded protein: CASSLVVRVVDTEAFF.

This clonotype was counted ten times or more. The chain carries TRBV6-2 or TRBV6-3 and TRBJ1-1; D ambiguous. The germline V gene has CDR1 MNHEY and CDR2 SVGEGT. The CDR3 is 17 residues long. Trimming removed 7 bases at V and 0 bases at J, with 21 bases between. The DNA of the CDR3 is TGTGCCAGCAACGAACAAGGCTTGGGATCAATGAACACTGAAGCTTTCTTT. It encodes CASNEQGLGSMNTEAFF.

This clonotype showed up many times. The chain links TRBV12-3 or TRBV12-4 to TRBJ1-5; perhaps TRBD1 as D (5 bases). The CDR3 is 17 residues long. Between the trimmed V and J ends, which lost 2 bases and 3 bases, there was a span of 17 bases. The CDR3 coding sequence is TGTGCCAGCAGTTTAAGGCAGGGTTTGGGGGACAATCAGCCCCAGCATTTT. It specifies CASSLRQGLGDNQPQHF.

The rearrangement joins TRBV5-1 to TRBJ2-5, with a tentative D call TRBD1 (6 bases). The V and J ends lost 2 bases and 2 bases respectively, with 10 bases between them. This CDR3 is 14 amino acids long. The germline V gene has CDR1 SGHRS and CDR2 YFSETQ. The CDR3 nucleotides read TGCGCCAGCAGCTTTGGGACACAACAAGAGACCCAGTACTTC. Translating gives CASSFGTQQETQYF.

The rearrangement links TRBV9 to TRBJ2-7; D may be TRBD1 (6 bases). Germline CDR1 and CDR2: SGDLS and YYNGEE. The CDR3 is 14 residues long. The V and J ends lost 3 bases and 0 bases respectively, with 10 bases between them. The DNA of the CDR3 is TGTGCCAGCAGCGGTATGGACAGCTCCTACGAGCAGTACTTC. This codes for CASSGMDSSYEQYF.

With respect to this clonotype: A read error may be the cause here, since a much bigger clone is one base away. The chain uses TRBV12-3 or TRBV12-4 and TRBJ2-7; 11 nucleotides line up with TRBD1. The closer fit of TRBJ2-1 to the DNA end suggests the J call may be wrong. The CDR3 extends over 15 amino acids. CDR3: CASSLKGTGGYEQFF. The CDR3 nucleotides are TGTGCCAGCAGTTTAAAGGGGACAGGGGGATACGAGCAGTTCTTC.